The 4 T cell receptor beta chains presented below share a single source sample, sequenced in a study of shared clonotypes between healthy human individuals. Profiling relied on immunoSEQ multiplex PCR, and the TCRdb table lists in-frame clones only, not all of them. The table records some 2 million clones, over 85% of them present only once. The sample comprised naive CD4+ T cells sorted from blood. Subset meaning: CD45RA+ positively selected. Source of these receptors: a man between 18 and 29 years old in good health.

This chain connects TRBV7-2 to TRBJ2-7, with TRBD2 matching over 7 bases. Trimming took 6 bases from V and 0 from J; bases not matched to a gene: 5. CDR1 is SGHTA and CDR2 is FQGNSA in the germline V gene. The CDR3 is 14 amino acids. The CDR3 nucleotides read TGTGCCAGCAGTCGCACTAGCGCCTCCTACGAGCAGTACTTC. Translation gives CASSRTSASYEQYF.

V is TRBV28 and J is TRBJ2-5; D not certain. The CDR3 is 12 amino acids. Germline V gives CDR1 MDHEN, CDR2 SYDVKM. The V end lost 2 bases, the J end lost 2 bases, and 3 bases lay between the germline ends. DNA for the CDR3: TGTGCCAGCAGTTTAATACAAGAGACCCAGTACTTC. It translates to CASSLIQETQYF.

CDR3 nucleotide sequence: TGTGCCAGCAGCTCCGGGACTAGCGGGAGAATGGGCACAGATACGCAGTATTTT. Translating it yields CASSSGTSGRMGTDTQYF. The chain joins TRBV5-6 to TRBJ2-3; 14 nucleotides align to TRBD2. The CDR3 consists of 18 residues. Germline lookup yields CDR1 SGHDT and CDR2 YYEEEE. With V trimmed by 3 bases and J by 1 base, 7 bases remained unmatched.

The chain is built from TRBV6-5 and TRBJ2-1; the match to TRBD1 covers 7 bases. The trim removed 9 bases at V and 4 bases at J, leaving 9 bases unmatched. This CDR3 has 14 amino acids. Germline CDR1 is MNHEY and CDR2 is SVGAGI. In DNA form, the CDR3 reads TGTGCCAGGAGGGGGCGAAGGGGATACAATGAGCAGTTCTTC. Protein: CARRGRRGYNEQFF.